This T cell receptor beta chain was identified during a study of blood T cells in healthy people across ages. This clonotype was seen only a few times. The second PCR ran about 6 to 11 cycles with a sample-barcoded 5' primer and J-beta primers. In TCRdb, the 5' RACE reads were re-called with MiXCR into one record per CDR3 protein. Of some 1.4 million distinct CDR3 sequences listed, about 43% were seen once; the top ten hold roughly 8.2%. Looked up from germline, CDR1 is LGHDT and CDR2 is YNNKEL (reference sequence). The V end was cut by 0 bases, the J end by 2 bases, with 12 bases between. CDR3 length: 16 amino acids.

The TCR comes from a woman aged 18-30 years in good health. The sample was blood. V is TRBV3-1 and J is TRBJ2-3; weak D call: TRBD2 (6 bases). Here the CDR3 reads CASSQDKGLYTDTQYF. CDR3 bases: TGTGCCAGCAGCCAAGATAAGGGACTGTACACAGATACGCAGTATTTT.